These 14 T cell receptor beta chains originate from one sample sequenced in a study of Ad26.COV2.S vaccination and SARS-CoV-2 variants. Profiling relied on immunoSEQ multiplex PCR, and the TCRdb table lists in-frame clones only, not all of them. Here the sample spans about 400,000 clones, approximately 89% being singletons. Specified treatment: about 20 received Ad26.COV2.S at low or high dose, single or two shots; several received placebo; per-sample allocation not given. The samples date from day 63 after the first vaccine or placebo injection. The sequencing here drew on peripheral blood, taken in a trial of Ad26.COV2.S vaccine versus placebo. The source of these receptors is a person aged 18-60 years who received the Ad26.COV2.S COVID-19 vaccine or a placebo.

The rearrangement uses TRBV7-6 and TRBJ2-1; maybe TRBD2 (6 bases). This CDR3 contains 15 residues. The germline CDR1 and CDR2 sequences are SGHVS and FNYEAQ. The V end lost 4 bases, the J end lost 2 bases, and 12 bases lay between the germline ends. The chain's CDR3 is CASSSGGPTYNEQFF. In nucleotides, the CDR3 is TGTGCCAGCAGCTCAGGAGGGCCTACCTACAATGAGCAGTTCTTC. Combining the CDR3 with reference TRBV7-6 and TRBJ2-1 gives the whole variable domain GAGVSQSPRYKVTKRGQDVALRCDPISGHVSLYWYRQALGQGPEFLTYFNYEAQQDKSGLPNDRFSAERPEGSISTLTIQRTEQRDSAMYRCASSSGGPTYNEQFFGPGTRLTVL.

This clone was seen a handful of times. The J gene is TRBJ1-1, the V gene TRBV19, with D perhaps TRBD1 (5 bases). V was pared by 5 bases and J by 2 bases, with 9 bases between. Looked up from germline, CDR1 is LNHDA and CDR2 is SQIVND (reference sequence). The CDR3 is made up of 13 amino acids. CDR3 protein: CASSRQRNTEAFF. CDR3 nucleotide sequence: TGTGCCAGTAGTCGACAGCGAAACACTGAAGCTTTCTTT.

The chain recombines TRBV5-1 with TRBJ2-5; tentative D call: TRBD1 (5 bases). Trimming stripped 2 bases from V and 5 bases from J, with 16 bases between. The germline V gene encodes CDR1 SGHRS and CDR2 YFSETQ. The CDR3 loop spans 15 amino acids. Here the CDR3 DNA reads TGCGCCAGCAGCTTCCTCAGGGTGGGTGGGGAGACCCAGTACTTC. Its translation is CASSFLRVGGETQYF.

A few counts support this clone. The V and J genes are TRBV7-9 and TRBJ2-1; 9 bases are a match to TRBD2. CDR1 and CDR2 from the germline V gene are SEHNR and FQNEAQ (reference sequence). The trim removed 5 bases at V and 0 bases at J, leaving 8 bases unmatched. CDR3 length: 17 amino acids. Here the CDR3 DNA reads TGTGCCAGCAGCCCTCTTAGCGGGAGTAGCTCCTACAATGAGCAGTTCTTC. It translates to CASSPLSGSSSYNEQFF. Combining the CDR3 with reference TRBV7-9 and TRBJ2-1 gives the whole variable domain DTGVSQNPRHKITKRGQNVTFRCDPISEHNRLYWYRQTLGQGPEFLTYFQNEAQLEKSRLLSDRFSAERPKGSFSTLEIQRTEQGDSAMYLCASSPLSGSSSYNEQFFGPGTRLTVL.

The chain couples TRBV9 to TRBJ1-3; no clear D gene. The V and J ends lost 3 bases and 0 bases respectively, with 13 bases between them. CDR3 size: 16 residues. Germline V gene data show CDR1 as SGDLS and CDR2 as YYNGEE. The CDR3 sequence: CASSAPGVHSGNTIYF. The CDR3 DNA sequence: TGTGCCAGCAGCGCCCCGGGTGTCCACTCTGGAAACACCATATATTTT.

J is TRBJ1-5 and V is TRBV7-9; D may be TRBD1 (5 bases). Germline V gene sequence: CDR1 SEHNR, CDR2 FQNEAQ (reference sequence). The CDR3 has 15 amino acids. Trimming cost V 5 bases and J 6 bases, with 17 bases left between them. This CDR3 reads CASSPLGEPGQPQHF. In DNA form, the CDR3 reads TGTGCCAGCAGCCCCCTAGGGGAACCAGGTCAGCCCCAGCATTTT.

V usage is TRBV9 and J usage is TRBJ2-1, with TRBD2 matching over 9 bases. Per the germline V gene, CDR1 is SGDLS and CDR2 is YYNGEE. The trim removed 4 bases at V and 6 bases at J, leaving 8 bases unmatched. The length of the CDR3 is 15 residues. CDR3 protein: CASSPRLAGTNEQFF. Written as DNA, the CDR3 is TGTGCCAGCAGCCCCCGCCTAGCGGGGACCAATGAGCAGTTCTTC.

This chain joins TRBV9 and TRBJ2-1; D not resolved. The germline gives CDR1 SGDLS, CDR2 YYNGEE. V was clipped by 0 bases and J by 6 bases, with 7 bases between them. This CDR3 contains 13 residues. This chain's CDR3 is CASSVDPSNEQFF. The CDR3 region has the DNA TGTGCCAGCAGCGTAGACCCTAGCAATGAGCAGTTCTTC.

This chain connects TRBV5-1 to TRBJ2-1; perhaps D is TRBD1 or TRBD2 (5 bases each). The length of the CDR3 is 13 residues. The ends were cut back, 4 bases at V and 8 bases at J, with 13 bases in the middle. Germline-derived CDR1 and CDR2 are SGHRS and YFSETQ. CDR3 sequence: CASSLGTLDEQFF. The CDR3 bases are TGCGCCAGCAGCCTCGGGACCCTCGATGAGCAGTTCTTC.

This chain links TRBV27 with TRBJ1-5; the D gene is possibly TRBD1 (5 bases). V was shortened by 7 bases and J by 4 bases, with 17 bases between the two germline ends. Germline assignment: CDR1 MNHEY and CDR2 SMNVEV (reference sequence). The CDR3 contains 15 residues. CDR3 sequence reads: CASNPRGEGNQPQHF. CDR3 nucleotide sequence: TGTGCCAGCAACCCTCGAGGTGAGGGGAATCAGCCCCAGCATTTT.

The gene calls are TRBV27 and TRBJ1-2; the D gene is possibly TRBD1 (6 bases). The CDR3 is made up of 14 amino acids. The germline V and J ends were trimmed by 6 bases and 2 bases, with 13 bases remaining between them. Per germline, CDR1 MNHEY and CDR2 SMNVEV (reference sequence). The CDR3 reads CASSPGAGNYGYTF. The CDR3 DNA reads as TGTGCCAGCAGCCCAGGGGCGGGAAACTATGGCTACACCTTC.

The gene calls are TRBV10-3 and TRBJ2-7, with D perhaps matching TRBD1 or TRBD2 (5 bases each). CDR3 length: 14 amino acids. Trimming stripped 4 bases from V and 0 bases from J, with 10 bases between. Germline V lookup: CDR1 ENHRY, CDR2 SYGVKD. The CDR3: CAISGGTSSYEQYF. The DNA for the CDR3 is TGTGCCATCAGTGGGGGGACCAGCTCCTACGAGCAGTACTTC.

The chain recombines TRBV9 with TRBJ2-7; D is possibly TRBD2 (6 bases). The CDR3 is 15 residues long. Per germline, CDR1 SGDLS and CDR2 YYNGEE. Trimming pared 0 bases from V and 4 bases from J, leaving 14 bases between. This chain's CDR3 is CASSVDEGRGYEQYF. Here the CDR3 DNA reads TGTGCCAGCAGCGTAGATGAGGGGCGGGGATACGAGCAGTACTTC.

This clone was seen more than once but under ten times. The V gene is TRBV19, the J gene TRBJ2-7; TRBD2 aligns across 9 bases. The V segment lost 3 bases and the J segment 3 bases; nucleotides outside the gene matches: 3. The CDR3 length is 14 residues. The germline CDR1 and CDR2 sequences are LNHDA and SQIVND (reference sequence). The CDR3 reads CASSISGSYYEQYF. The CDR3 DNA is TGTGCCAGTAGTATTAGCGGGAGTTACTACGAGCAGTACTTC.